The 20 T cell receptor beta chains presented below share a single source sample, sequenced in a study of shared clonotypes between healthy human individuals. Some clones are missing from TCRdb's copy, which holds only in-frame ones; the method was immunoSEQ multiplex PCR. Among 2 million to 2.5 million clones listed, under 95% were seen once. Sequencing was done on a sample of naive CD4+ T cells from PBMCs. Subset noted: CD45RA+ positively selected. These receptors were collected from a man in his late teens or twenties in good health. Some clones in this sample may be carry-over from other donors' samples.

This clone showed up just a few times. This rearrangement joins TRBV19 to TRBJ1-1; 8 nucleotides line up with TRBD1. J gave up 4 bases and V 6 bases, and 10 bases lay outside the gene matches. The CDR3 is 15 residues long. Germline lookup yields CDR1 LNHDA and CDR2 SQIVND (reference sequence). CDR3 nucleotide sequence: TGTGCCAGTAGACCCAGGACAGGGAAGGGCACTGAAGCTTTCTTT. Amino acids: CASRPRTGKGTEAFF.

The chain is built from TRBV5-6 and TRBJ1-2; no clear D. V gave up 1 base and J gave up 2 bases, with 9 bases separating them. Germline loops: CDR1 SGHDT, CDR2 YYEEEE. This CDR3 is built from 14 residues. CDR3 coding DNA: TGTGCCAGCAGCTTGACTATTAAAAACTATGGCTACACCTTC. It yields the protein CASSLTIKNYGYTF.

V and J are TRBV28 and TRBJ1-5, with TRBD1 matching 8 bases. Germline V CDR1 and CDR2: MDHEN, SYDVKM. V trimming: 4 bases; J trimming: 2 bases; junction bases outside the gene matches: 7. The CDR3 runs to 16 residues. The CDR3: CASSSTGGGGNQPQHF. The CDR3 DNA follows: TGTGCCAGCAGTTCCACAGGGGGGGGCGGCAATCAGCCCCAGCATTTT.

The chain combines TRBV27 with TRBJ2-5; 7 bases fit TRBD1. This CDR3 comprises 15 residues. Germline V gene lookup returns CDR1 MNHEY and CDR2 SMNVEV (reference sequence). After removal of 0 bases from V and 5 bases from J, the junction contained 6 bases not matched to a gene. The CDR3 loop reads CASSLSRQGVETQYF. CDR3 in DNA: TGTGCCAGCAGTTTATCGAGGCAGGGGGTTGAGACCCAGTACTTC.

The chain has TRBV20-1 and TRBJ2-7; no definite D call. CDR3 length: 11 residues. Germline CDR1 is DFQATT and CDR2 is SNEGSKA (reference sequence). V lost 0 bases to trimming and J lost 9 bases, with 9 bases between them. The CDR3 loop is CSARDLVSQYF. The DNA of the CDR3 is TGCAGTGCTAGAGATCTAGTCTCGCAGTACTTC.

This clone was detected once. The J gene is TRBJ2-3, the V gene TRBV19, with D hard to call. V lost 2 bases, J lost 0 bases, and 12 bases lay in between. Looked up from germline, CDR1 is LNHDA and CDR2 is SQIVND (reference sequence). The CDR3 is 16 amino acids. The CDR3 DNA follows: TGTGCCAGTAGTATATTCGCTTACGGGAGCACAGATACGCAGTATTTT. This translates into CASSIFAYGSTDTQYF.

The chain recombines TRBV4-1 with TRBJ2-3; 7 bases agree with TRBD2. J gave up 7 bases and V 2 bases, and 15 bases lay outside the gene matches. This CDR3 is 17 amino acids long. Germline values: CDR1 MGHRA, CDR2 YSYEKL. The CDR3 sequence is CASSQILGRGRQYTQYF. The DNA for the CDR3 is TGCGCCAGCAGCCAAATCCTAGGGAGGGGCAGACAGTATACGCAGTATTTT.

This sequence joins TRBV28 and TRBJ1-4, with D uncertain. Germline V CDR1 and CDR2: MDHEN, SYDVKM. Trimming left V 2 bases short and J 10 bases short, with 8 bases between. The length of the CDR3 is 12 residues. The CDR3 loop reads CASSLQGGKLFF. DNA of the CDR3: TGTGCCAGCAGTTTACAAGGAGGAAAACTGTTTTTT.

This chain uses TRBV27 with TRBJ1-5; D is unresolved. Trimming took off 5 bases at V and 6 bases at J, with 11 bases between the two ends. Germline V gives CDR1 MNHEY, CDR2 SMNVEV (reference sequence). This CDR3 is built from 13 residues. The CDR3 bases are TGTGCCAGCAGTAGAATTTTCCGTCAGCCCCAGCATTTT. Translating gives CASSRIFRQPQHF.

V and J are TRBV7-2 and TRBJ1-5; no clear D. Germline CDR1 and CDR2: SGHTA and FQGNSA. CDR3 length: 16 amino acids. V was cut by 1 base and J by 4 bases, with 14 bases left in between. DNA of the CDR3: TGTGCCAGCAGCTTAGTCGGGCCCTATCCTAATCAGCCCCAGCATTTT. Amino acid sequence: CASSLVGPYPNQPQHF.

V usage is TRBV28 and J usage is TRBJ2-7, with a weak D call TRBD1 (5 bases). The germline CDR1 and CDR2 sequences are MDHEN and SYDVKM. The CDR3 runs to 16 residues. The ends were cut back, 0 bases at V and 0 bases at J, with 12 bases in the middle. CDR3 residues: CASSLWAGMGSYEQYF. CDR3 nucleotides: TGTGCCAGCAGTTTATGGGCAGGGATGGGCTCCTACGAGCAGTACTTC.

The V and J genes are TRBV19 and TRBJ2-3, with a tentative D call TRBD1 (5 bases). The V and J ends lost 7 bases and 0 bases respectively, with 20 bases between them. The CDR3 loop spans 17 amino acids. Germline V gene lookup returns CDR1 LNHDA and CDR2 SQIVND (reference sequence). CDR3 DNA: TGTGCCAGTACTTATAGGGGAATACCAACTAGCACAGATACGCAGTATTTT. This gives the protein CASTYRGIPTSTDTQYF.

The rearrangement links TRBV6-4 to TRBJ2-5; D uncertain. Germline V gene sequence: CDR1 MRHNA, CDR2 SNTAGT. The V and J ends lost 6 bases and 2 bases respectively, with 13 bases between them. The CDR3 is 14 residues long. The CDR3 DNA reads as TGTGCCAGCAGCTTTTTCGACGGTCAAGAGACCCAGTACTTC. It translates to CASSFFDGQETQYF.

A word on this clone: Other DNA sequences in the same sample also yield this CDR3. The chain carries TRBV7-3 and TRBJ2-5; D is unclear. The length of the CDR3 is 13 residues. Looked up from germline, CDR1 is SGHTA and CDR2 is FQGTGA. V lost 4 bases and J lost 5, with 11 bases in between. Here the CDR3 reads CASSSGPRETQYF. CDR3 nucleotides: TGTGCCAGCAGCTCCGGGCCCAGGGAGACCCAGTACTTC.

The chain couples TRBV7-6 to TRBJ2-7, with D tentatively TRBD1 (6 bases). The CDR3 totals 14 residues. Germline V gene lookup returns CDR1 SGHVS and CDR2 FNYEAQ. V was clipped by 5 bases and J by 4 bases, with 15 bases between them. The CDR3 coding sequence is TGTGCCAGCAGCGCCACCGGGACATATTACGAGCAGTACTTC. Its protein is CASSATGTYYEQYF.

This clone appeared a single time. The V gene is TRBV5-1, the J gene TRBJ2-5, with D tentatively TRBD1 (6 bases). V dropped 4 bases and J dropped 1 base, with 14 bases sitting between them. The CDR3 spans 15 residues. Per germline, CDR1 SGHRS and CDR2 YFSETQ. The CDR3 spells CASSRAGEPQETQYF. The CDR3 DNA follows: TGCGCCAGCAGCCGGGCAGGGGAACCCCAAGAGACCCAGTACTTC.

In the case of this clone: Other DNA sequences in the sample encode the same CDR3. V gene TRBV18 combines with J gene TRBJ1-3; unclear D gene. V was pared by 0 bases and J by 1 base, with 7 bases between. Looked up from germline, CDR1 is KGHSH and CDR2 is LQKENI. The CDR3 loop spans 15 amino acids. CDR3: CASSPPSVSGNTIYF. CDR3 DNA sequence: TGTGCCAGCTCACCACCGAGCGTTTCTGGAAACACCATATATTTT.

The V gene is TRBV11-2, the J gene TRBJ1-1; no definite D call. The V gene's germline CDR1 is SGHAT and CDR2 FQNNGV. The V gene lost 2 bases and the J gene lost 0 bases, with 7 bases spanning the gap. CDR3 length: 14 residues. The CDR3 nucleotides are TGTGCCAGCAGCTTACCGGGTCTGAACACTGAAGCTTTCTTT. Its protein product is CASSLPGLNTEAFF.

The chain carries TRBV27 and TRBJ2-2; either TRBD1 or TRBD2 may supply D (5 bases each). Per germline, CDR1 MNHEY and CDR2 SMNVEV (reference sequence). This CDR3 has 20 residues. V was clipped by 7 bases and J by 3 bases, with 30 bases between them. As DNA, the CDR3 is TGTGCCAGCATGGGTCCGGGGACCATTTCTTCTAGAGGGCACACCGGGGAGCTGTTTTTT. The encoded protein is CASMGPGTISSRGHTGELFF.

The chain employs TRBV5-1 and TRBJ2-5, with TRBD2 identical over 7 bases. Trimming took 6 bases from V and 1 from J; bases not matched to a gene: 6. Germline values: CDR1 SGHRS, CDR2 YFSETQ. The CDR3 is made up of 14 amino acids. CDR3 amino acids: CASKGASGQETQYF. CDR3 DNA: TGCGCCAGCAAAGGAGCTAGCGGCCAAGAGACCCAGTACTTC.